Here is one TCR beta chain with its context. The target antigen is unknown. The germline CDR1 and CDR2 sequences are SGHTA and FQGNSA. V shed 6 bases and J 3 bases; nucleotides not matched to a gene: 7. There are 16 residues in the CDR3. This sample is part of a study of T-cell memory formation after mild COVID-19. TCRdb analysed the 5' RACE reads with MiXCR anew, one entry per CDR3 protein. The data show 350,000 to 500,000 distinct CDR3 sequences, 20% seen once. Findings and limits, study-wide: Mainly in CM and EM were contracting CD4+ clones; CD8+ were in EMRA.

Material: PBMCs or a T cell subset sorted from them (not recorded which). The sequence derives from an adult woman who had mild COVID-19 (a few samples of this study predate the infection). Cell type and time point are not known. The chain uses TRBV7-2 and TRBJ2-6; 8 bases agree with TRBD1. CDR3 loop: CASRPGQGRGANVLTF. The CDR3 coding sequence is TGTGCCAGCAGACCAGGACAGGGTCGTGGGGCCAACGTCCTGACTTTC.